Shown below are 4 T cell receptor beta chains from a single sample sequenced in a study of shared clonotypes between healthy human individuals. TCRdb's copy holds only in-frame clones and misses some; the assay was immunoSEQ multiplex PCR. The sample includes over 2 million clones, 90% to 95% of them seen just once. Sequenced input: naive CD4+ T cells sorted from blood. Subset indicated: CD45RA+ positively selected. These receptors all come from a man aged 18 to 29 in good health.

J is TRBJ1-4 and V is TRBV7-2; 7 bases align to TRBD1. J gave up 5 bases and V 1 base, and 13 bases lay outside the gene matches. This CDR3 is 18 amino acids long. Germline CDR1 and CDR2: SGHTA and FQGNSA. CDR3 sequence reads: CASSLGGTAQFRNEKLFF. The CDR3 coding sequence is TGTGCCAGCAGCTTAGGTGGGACAGCTCAGTTCCGAAATGAAAAACTGTTTTTT.

The chain employs TRBV11-2 and TRBJ2-3; D not certain. Germline V CDR1 and CDR2: SGHAT, FQNNGV. The CDR3 totals 15 residues. V lost 0 bases and J lost 2, with 9 bases in between. The CDR3 nucleotides are TGTGCCAGCAGCTTAGAGTGGATATACACAGATACGCAGTATTTT. Translated, it gives CASSLEWIYTDTQYF.

The CDR3 DNA is TGTGCCAGCAGCTTAGTGGCAGTGGGCAAAAACATTCAGTACTTC. Its protein is CASSLVAVGKNIQYF. The chain couples TRBV7-2 to TRBJ2-4; no clear D gene. The CDR3 contains 15 residues. Trimming removed 1 base at V and 3 bases at J, with 10 bases between. CDR1 SGHTA and CDR2 FQGNSA come from the germline V gene.

A remark on this clone: With a much larger clone just one base away, this may be a read error. The J gene is TRBJ1-2, the V gene TRBV5-1, with 9 bases matching TRBD1. Germline V CDR1 and CDR2: SGHRS, YFSETQ. The CDR3 is 12 residues long. After removal of 3 bases from V and 7 bases from J, the junction contained 1 base not matched to a gene. CDR3 coding DNA: TGCGCCAGCAGCTCGACAGGGGGTGGCTACACCTTC. Protein sequence: CASSSTGGGYTF.